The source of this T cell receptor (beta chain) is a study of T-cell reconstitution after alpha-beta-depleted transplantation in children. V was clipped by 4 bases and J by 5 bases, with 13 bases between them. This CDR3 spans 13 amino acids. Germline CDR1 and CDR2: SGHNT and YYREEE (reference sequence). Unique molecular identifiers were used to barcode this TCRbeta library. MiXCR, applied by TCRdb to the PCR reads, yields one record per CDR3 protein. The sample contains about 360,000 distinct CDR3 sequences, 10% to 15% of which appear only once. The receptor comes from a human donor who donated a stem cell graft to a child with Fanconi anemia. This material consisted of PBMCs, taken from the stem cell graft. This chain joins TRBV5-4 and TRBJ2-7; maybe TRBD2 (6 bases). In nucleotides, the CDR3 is TGTGCCAGCAGCCCGGGACTGCTCAACGAGCAGTACTTC. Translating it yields CASSPGLLNEQYF.